This passage covers 2 T cell receptor beta chains from one sample sequenced in a study of cytomegalovirus exposure and HLA in healthy donors. The PCR had 60 Vbeta and 13 Jbeta primers. Sequenced by immunoSEQ multiplex PCR; TCRdb stores in-frame clones only, minus some. Among around 120,000 clones listed, about 83% were seen once. The sample was PBMCs. Every receptor here comes from a woman aged 40 to 50 in good health and CMV-seropositive.

The count of this clone is one. The chain joins TRBV7-9 to TRBJ2-7, with 9 bases aligning to TRBD1. CDR3 length: 15 residues. Germline-derived CDR1 and CDR2 are SEHNR and FQNEAQ (reference sequence). V shed 4 bases and J 5 bases; nucleotides not matched to a gene: 9. CDR3 protein: CASSSSGTGTHEQYF. CDR3 coding DNA: TGTGCCAGCAGCTCCTCCGGGACAGGGACCCACGAGCAGTACTTC.

The rearrangement links TRBV7-2 to TRBJ1-1, with D maybe TRBD1 (5 bases). V was clipped by 2 bases and J by 1 base, with 14 bases between them. This CDR3 comprises 16 residues. CDR1 is SGHTA and CDR2 is FQGNSA in the germline V gene. The CDR3 DNA reads TGTGCCAGCAGCTTACGCCTGACAGCTACGAACACTGAAGCTTTCTTT. Translated: CASSLRLTATNTEAFF.